This T cell receptor (beta chain) comes out of a study of cytomegalovirus exposure and HLA in healthy donors. Concerning this clone itself: No antigen is known for it.

Germline V gives CDR1 MNHNS, CDR2 SASEGT. Trimming left V 4 bases short and J 5 bases short, with 14 bases between. This CDR3 has 14 residues. General observations from the study: Accurate HLA-A and HLA-B prediction from TCR beta sequences was reported for most subjects. In vitro confirmation showed three CMV-associated chains to be CMV antigen specific. Being productive about 87% or about 30% of the time was typical of most TCR beta V segments in an earlier analysis.

In the PCR, 60 Vbeta and 13 Jbeta primers were used. The protocol was immunoSEQ multiplex PCR, while the TCRdb copy is restricted to in-frame clones and leaves out a portion. This table has some 140,000 clones, 70% to 75% appearing once. The sequenced sample was PBMCs. This chain connects TRBV6-1 to TRBJ1-1, with no clear D. This clonotype originated in a woman aged 40 to 49 in good health and CMV-seronegative. CDR3 in DNA: TGTGCCAGCAGTGCGGACGTTCAGCGGACTGAAGCTTTCTTT. Amino acids: CASSADVQRTEAFF.